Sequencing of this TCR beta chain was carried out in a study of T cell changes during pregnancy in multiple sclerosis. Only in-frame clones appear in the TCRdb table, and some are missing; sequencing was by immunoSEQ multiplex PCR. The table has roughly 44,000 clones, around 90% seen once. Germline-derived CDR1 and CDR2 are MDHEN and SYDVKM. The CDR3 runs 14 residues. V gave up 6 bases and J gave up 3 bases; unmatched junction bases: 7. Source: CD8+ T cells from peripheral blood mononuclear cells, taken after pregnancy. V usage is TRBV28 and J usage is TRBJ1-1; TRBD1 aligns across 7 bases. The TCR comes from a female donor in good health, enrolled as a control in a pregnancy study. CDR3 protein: CASSATTGDTEAFF. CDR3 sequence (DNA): TGTGCCAGCAGCGCCACCACAGGGGACACTGAAGCTTTCTTT.